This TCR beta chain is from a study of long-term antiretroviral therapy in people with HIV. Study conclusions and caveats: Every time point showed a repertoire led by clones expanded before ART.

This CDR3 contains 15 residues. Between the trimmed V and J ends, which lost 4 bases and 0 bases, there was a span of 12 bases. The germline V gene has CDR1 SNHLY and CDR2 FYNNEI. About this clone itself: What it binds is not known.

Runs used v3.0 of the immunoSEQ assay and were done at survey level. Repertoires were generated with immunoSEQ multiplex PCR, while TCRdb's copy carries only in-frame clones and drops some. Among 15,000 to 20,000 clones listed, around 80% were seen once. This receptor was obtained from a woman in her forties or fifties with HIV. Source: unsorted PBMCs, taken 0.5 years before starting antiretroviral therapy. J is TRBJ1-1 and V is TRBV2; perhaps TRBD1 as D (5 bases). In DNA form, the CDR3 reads TGTGCCAGCAGTGCCCGGGGGGTCATGAACACTGAAGCTTTCTTT. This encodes CASSARGVMNTEAFF.